This T cell receptor (beta chain) was retrieved from a study of blood T cell repertoires in COVID-19. About the research overall: The United States, Italy and Spain supplied acute and convalescent COVID-19 samples.

As handled by the study authors: Amplification of reference gene primers was used by the study to estimate nucleated cell counts. Repertoires were generated with immunoSEQ multiplex PCR, while TCRdb's copy carries only in-frame clones and drops some. That table furnishes V, J and clone size, whereas the DNA furnished D and trimming. The sample lists roughly 140,000 clones, 84% occurring once. This clone was seen a single time. Those who participated ranged in age from roughly 18 to 89 years and resided in about two dozen US areas. Trimming shortened V by 11 bases and J by 4 bases, and 27 bases separated the two germline ends. The CDR3 runs to 17 residues. Germline loops: CDR1 ENHRY, CDR2 SYGVKD.

The V gene is TRBV10-3, the J gene TRBJ2-1; D perhaps matches TRBD2 (7 bases). The sequencing sample was made of PBMCs or T cells enriched from blood (not recorded which). This clonotype was obtained from a woman aged 18-29 years who had been exposed to COVID-19. CDR3 nucleotides: TGTGCCGCCCTGGGTGGGGGGCGGCTAGCGGATTACAATGAGCAGTTCTTC. Its protein is CAALGGGRLADYNEQFF.